A selection of T cell receptor beta chains follows, all from one sample in a study of identical twins. In TCRdb, the 5' RACE reads were re-called with MiXCR into one record per CDR3 protein. The data contain under 250,000 distinct CDR3 sequences, less than 9.5% of them singletons. Input material: memory (CD45RO+) T cells sorted from blood. Receptor source: a woman aged 18-35 years in good health. CDR3s leave out the opening cysteine and the closing phenylalanine or tryptophan.

cdr3_length v_call cdr3_aa
12 TRBV3-1 ASSHGKGAYGYT
12 TRBV7-9 ASSLVQFNTEAF
13 TRBV6-5 ASSFGPADTGELF
13 TRBV6-5 ASSYSIAPETTQY
11 TRBV5-3 ARSGMDIYEQY
11 TRBV20-1 SARGQRDSPLH
13 TRBV6-2/TRBV6-3 ASSYGAGEADTQY
13 TRBV11-3 ASSPGLANTGELF
12 TRBV7-9 ASSLGAGNYGYT
13 TRBV5-1 ASSRQGSGSNEQF
12 TRBV5-1 ASRGGESYNEQF
13 TRBV27 ATVLSGTASGEQF
19 TRBV24-1 ATFDSSGLAGGGKSYNEQF
13 TRBV4-1 ASSQSVWGTGELF